Listed here are 27 T cell receptor beta chains from one sample, sequenced in a study of blood T cell repertoires in COVID-19. Produced via immunoSEQ multiplex PCR; TCRdb's table is partial and in-frame only. The data contain about 180,000 clones, about 85% of them singletons. The material sequenced was peripheral blood. These receptor sequences come from a person aged 65-85 years with COVID-19, enrolled during active disease.

The chain carries TRBV6-2 or TRBV6-3 and TRBJ2-5; the match to TRBD1 covers 9 bases. The CDR3 sequence is 16 residues long. The V segment lost 2 bases and the J segment 5 bases; nucleotides outside the gene matches: 9. Germline CDR1 and CDR2: MNHEY and SVGEGT. CDR3 sequence reads: CASSYGPGQGRETQYF. The CDR3 bases are TGTGCCAGCAGTTACGGACCGGGACAGGGACGGGAGACCCAGTACTTC.

The chain employs TRBV30 and TRBJ1-1; no definite D call. The CDR3 contains 13 residues. From germline, CDR1 is GTSNPN and CDR2 SVGIG (reference sequence). The CDR3 sequence is CAREPNGNTEAFF. Written as DNA, the CDR3 is TGTGCTCGGGAACCGAACGGGAACACTGAAGCTTTCTTT.

About this clone itself: This sample includes further DNA sequences coding for the same CDR3. The chain is built from TRBV3-1 (or the pseudogene TRBV3-2) and TRBJ1-2, with no clear D. Germline V gene data show CDR1 as LGHDT and CDR2 as YNNKEL (reference sequence). The length of the CDR3 is 15 residues. V lost 0 bases and J 7 bases, leaving 15 bases between the germline ends. This CDR3 reads CASSQELGGRGGYTF. The CDR3 DNA sequence: TGTGCCAGCAGCCAAGAGCTCGGCGGACGGGGTGGCTACACCTTC.

The rearrangement uses TRBV24-1 and TRBJ2-2; 10 bases align to TRBD2. The CDR3 contains 17 residues. V lost 2 bases and J lost 5; bases outside the gene matches: 7. Germline CDR1 KGHDR, CDR2 SFDVKD. The CDR3 sequence: CATSDSPLAGVTGELFF. CDR3 bases: TGTGCCACCAGTGATTCACCTCTAGCGGGAGTTACCGGGGAGCTGTTTTTT.

The chain links TRBV11-1 to TRBJ2-5; D is unresolved. Germline CDR1 reads SGHAT; CDR2 reads FQDESV (reference sequence). Trimming removed 3 bases at V and 3 bases at J, with 8 bases between. The CDR3 runs to 13 residues. CDR3 DNA: TGTGCCAGCAGCTTCGGTCAGGAAGAGACCCAGTACTTC. This encodes CASSFGQEETQYF.

To note about this clone: At one of its ends the junction is not consistent with the germline gene, which may arise from a read error. The J gene is TRBJ2-2, the V gene TRBV7-8; 9 bases fit TRBD1. The CDR3 spans 17 residues. Germline-derived CDR1 and CDR2 are SGHVS and FQNEAQ. For the CDR3, the DNA is TGTGCCAGCAGCCGCATTATCGGACAGGGGAACCCCGGGGAGCTGTTTTTT. It yields the protein CASSRIIGQGNPGELFF.

V and J are TRBV30 and TRBJ1-4; no definite D call. Germline lookup yields CDR1 GTSNPN and CDR2 SVGIG (reference sequence). There are 11 residues in the CDR3. V lost 8 bases and J 8 bases, leaving 12 bases between the germline ends. The CDR3 bases are TGTGCCCTACTTTTGGGCGAAAAACTGTTTTTT. Protein sequence: CALLLGEKLFF.

The chain carries TRBV7-3 and TRBJ2-5; 13 bases map to TRBD2. CDR3 length equals 18 residues. J lost 2 bases, V lost 4 bases, and 10 bases had no gene match. Germline V gives CDR1 SGHTA, CDR2 FQGTGA. This chain's CDR3 is CASSSGTSGTYQQETQYF. As DNA, the CDR3 is TGTGCCAGCAGCTCCGGGACTAGCGGGACTTACCAGCAAGAGACCCAGTACTTC.

This chain uses TRBV2 with TRBJ1-4; unclear D gene. The germline V and J ends were trimmed by 8 bases and 3 bases, with 7 bases remaining between them. The CDR3 has 12 residues. CDR1 and CDR2 from the germline V gene are SNHLY and FYNNEI. CDR3 sequence (DNA): TGTGCCAGCGGGCGGGCTAATGAAAAACTGTTTTTT. Residues: CASGRANEKLFF.

This clone was observed once. The rearrangement links TRBV5-1 to TRBJ2-5; 7 nucleotides align to TRBD1. CDR1 is SGHRS, CDR2 YFSETQ, per germline. Losses at the gene ends were 3 bases for V and 5 bases for J; bases not matched to a gene: 7. This CDR3 is built from 14 residues. The CDR3 loop reads CASSSKTGSETQYF. For the CDR3, the DNA is TGCGCCAGCAGCTCGAAGACAGGGAGCGAGACCCAGTACTTC.

The chain links TRBV5-6 to TRBJ2-1; D perhaps matches TRBD2 (5 bases). The germline V gene has CDR1 SGHDT and CDR2 YYEEEE. CDR3 length equals 13 residues. Trimming stripped 4 bases from V and 3 bases from J, with 8 bases between. CDR3 amino acids: CASSPRDYNEQFF. Written as DNA, the CDR3 is TGTGCCAGCAGCCCTCGGGACTACAATGAGCAGTTCTTC.

V is TRBV4-3 and J is TRBJ1-2, with a tentative D call TRBD1 (5 bases). V lost 0 bases, J lost 4 bases, and 15 bases lay in between. The CDR3 length is 16 residues. Germline V gene sequence: CDR1 LGHNA, CDR2 YSLEER. This chain's CDR3 is CASSQDLTVTFYGYTF. The CDR3 DNA sequence: TGCGCCAGCAGCCAAGATTTGACAGTGACTTTCTATGGCTACACCTTC.

The chain uses TRBV27 and TRBJ1-2; TRBD1 matches at 10 bases. Per the germline V gene, CDR1 is MNHEY and CDR2 is SMNVEV (reference sequence). With V trimmed by 4 bases and J by 6 bases, 8 bases remained unmatched. The CDR3 runs to 15 residues. The CDR3 loop reads CASSSGQGIIDGYTF. CDR3 coding DNA: TGTGCCAGCAGTTCGGGACAGGGGATTATCGATGGCTACACCTTC.

The chain couples TRBV28 to TRBJ2-1; unclear D gene. This CDR3 contains 13 residues. Germline CDR1 is MDHEN and CDR2 is SYDVKM. With 2 bases removed from V and 7 bases from J, the gap between germline ends came to 9 bases. The CDR3 sequence is CASSLASLNEQFF. The CDR3, as DNA: TGTGCCAGCAGTTTAGCTAGTTTGAATGAGCAGTTCTTC.

This clone occurred many times. The junction and the germline gene differ at one end; a read error may be behind it. This chain links TRBV4-3 with TRBJ1-1; D might be TRBD1 (5 bases). CDR1 is LGHNA and CDR2 is YSLEER in the germline V gene. There are 14 residues in the CDR3. CDR3 residues: CASSPARATARRLF. The CDR3 nucleotides read TGCGCCAGCAGCCCCGCCAGGGCGACAGCCCGGCGCCTCTTT.

The chain carries TRBV5-6 and TRBJ2-7; no clear D. Trimming took off 0 bases at V and 4 bases at J, with 11 bases between the two ends. Germline V lookup: CDR1 SGHDT, CDR2 YYEEEE. The CDR3 contains 14 residues. The CDR3 is CASSLGTESYEQYF. CDR3 coding DNA: TGTGCCAGCAGCTTGGGTACAGAGTCTTACGAGCAGTACTTC.

This clone was seen only once. The rearrangement links TRBV6-2 or TRBV6-3 to TRBJ2-7; D is unclear. Germline V CDR1 and CDR2: MNHEY, SVGEGT. The CDR3 runs 12 residues. V was trimmed by 2 bases and J by 6 bases, leaving 8 bases between them. CDR3 residues: CASSYTETEQYF. CDR3 nucleotide sequence: TGTGCCAGCAGTTACACGGAGACCGAGCAGTACTTC.

The chain joins TRBV5-1 to TRBJ2-1; 9 bases line up with TRBD2. This CDR3 comprises 15 residues. V lost 2 bases and J lost 5; bases outside the gene matches: 5. In germline, CDR1 is SGHRS, CDR2 YFSETQ. CDR3 sequence reads: CASSLGLAGNNEQFF. The DNA of the CDR3 is TGCGCCAGCAGCTTAGGGCTAGCGGGAAACAATGAGCAGTTCTTC. The variable domain in full, with the rest retrieved from reference TRBV5-1 and TRBJ2-1, is KAGVTQTPRYLIKTRGQQVTLSCSPISGHRSVSWYQQTPGQGLQFLFEYFSETQRNKGNFPGRFSGRQFSNSRSEMNVSTLELGDSALYLCASSLGLAGNNEQFFGPGTRLTVL.

V and J are TRBV10-3 and TRBJ1-2; 10 positions agree with TRBD1. CDR3 length: 18 residues. J lost 6 bases, V lost 3 bases, and 16 bases had no gene match. Germline CDR1 and CDR2: ENHRY and SYGVKD. This chain's CDR3 is CAISDPKASRDRGHGYTF. The DNA of the CDR3 is TGTGCCATCAGTGACCCGAAAGCTTCGAGAGACAGGGGGCATGGCTACACCTTC.

This clone was found once. The chain links TRBV7-3 to TRBJ2-6; 7 nucleotides align to TRBD2. CDR3 length: 15 residues. V shed 3 bases, J shed 2 bases, and the junction held 1 base outside the gene matches. CDR1 is SGHTA and CDR2 is FQGTGA in the germline V gene. CDR3 residues: CASSLGGTGANVLTF. DNA of the CDR3: TGTGCCAGCAGCTTGGGAGGGACTGGGGCCAACGTCCTGACTTTC.

This clone was picked up one time. DNA for the CDR3: TGCAGCGTTGAATTGGGGCGGGGAACCTACAATGAGCAGTTCTTC. This translates into CSVELGRGTYNEQFF. The chain has TRBV29-1 and TRBJ2-1, with a tentative D call TRBD2 (6 bases). Deletions cut 2 bases from V and 2 bases from J, with 13 bases between. The CDR3 has 15 amino acids. CDR1 SQVTM and CDR2 ANQGSEA come from the germline V gene.

This chain links TRBV3-1 (or the pseudogene TRBV3-2) with TRBJ2-3, with 8 bases identical to TRBD2. Germline CDR1 reads LGHDT; CDR2 reads YNNKEL (reference sequence). The CDR3 totals 18 residues. V lost 3 bases and J lost 7; bases outside the gene matches: 18. CDR3 DNA: TGTGCCAGCAGCCACCGCGTAGCGGGGAAGTCCGGGGCATATACGCAGTATTTT. Translation: CASSHRVAGKSGAYTQYF.

The V gene is TRBV9, the J gene TRBJ2-1, with 7 nucleotides matching TRBD2. CDR1 and CDR2 (germline): SGDLS, YYNGEE. The CDR3 runs to 15 residues. With V trimmed by 1 base and J by 3 bases, 4 bases remained unmatched. Here the CDR3 reads CASSVTSAFYNEQFF. The CDR3 DNA reads TGTGCCAGCAGCGTAACTAGCGCGTTCTACAATGAGCAGTTCTTC.

This clone was detected only once. The chain combines TRBV6-2 or TRBV6-3 with TRBJ2-7; no clear D gene. This CDR3 has 14 amino acids. The germline V gene has CDR1 MNHEY and CDR2 SVGEGT. V lost 7 bases and J lost 3, with 16 bases in between. CDR3 bases: TGTGCCAGCACCCCGCTAGATGTCGGCTACGAGCAGTACTTC. It translates to CASTPLDVGYEQYF.

The chain links TRBV27 to TRBJ1-1; D remains unclear. The V end was cut by 0 bases, the J end by 7 bases, with 9 bases between. This CDR3 is 13 amino acids long. Looked up from germline, CDR1 is MNHEY and CDR2 is SMNVEV (reference sequence). The CDR3 nucleotides are TGTGCCAGCAGTTTATCTTTGGAGGTTGAAGCTTTCTTT. Translating it yields CASSLSLEVEAFF.

The chain links TRBV30 to TRBJ1-6; no definite D call. Germline V lookup: CDR1 GTSNPN, CDR2 SVGIG (reference sequence). CDR3 length: 11 residues. With 1 base removed from V and 12 bases from J, the gap between germline ends came to 7 bases. In DNA form, the CDR3 reads TGTGCCTGGAGTGGCCGACAACCCCTCCACTTT. Encoded protein: CAWSGRQPLHF.

Written as DNA, the CDR3 is TGTGCCACCACGAGCGGGGGACTGAACACCGGGGAGCTGTTTTTT. It is translated as CATTSGGLNTGELFF. V and J are TRBV6-5 and TRBJ2-2; TRBD2 agrees at 8 bases. J lost 1 base, V lost 10 bases, and 8 bases had no gene match. The germline V gene encodes CDR1 MNHEY and CDR2 SVGAGI. The CDR3 covers 15 residues.